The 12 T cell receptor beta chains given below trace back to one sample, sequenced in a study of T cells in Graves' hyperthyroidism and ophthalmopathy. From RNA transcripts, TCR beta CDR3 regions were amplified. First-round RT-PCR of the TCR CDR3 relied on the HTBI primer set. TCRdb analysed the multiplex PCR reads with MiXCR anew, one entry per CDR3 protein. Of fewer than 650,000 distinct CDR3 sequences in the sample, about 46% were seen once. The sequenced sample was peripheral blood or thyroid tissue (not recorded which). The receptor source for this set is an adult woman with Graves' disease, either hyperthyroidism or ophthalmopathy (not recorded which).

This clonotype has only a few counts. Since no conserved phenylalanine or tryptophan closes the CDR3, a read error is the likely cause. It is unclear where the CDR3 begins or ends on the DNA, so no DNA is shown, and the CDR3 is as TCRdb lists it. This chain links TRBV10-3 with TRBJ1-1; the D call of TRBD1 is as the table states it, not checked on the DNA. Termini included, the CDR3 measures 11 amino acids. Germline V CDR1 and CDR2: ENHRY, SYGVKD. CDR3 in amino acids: CAISVGGKGLS.

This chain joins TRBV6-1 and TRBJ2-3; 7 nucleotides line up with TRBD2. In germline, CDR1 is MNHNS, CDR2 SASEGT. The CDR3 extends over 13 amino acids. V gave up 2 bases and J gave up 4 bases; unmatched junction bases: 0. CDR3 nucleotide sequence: TGTGCCAGCAGTGAACTAGCGGCAGATACGCAGTATTTT. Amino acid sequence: CASSELAADTQYF.

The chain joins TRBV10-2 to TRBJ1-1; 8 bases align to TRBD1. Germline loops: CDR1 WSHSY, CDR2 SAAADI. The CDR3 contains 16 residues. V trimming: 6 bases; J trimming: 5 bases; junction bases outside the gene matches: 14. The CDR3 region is CASSRGLNFGDTEAFF. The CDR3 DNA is TGCGCCAGCAGCAGGGGGCTAAATTTTGGGGATACTGAAGCTTTCTTT.

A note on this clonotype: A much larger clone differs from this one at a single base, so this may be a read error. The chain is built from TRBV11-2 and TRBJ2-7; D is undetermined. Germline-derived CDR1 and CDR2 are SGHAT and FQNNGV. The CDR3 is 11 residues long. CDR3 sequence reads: CACSLNYEQYF. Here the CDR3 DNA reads TGTGCCTGCAGCTTAAACTACGAGCAGTACTTC.

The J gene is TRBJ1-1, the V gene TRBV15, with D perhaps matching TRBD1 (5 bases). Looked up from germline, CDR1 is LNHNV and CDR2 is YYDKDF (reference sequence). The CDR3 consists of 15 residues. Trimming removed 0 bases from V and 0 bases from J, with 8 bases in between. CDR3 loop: CATSRDRALNTEAFF. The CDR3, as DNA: TGTGCCACCAGCAGAGACAGGGCCCTGAACACTGAAGCTTTCTTT.

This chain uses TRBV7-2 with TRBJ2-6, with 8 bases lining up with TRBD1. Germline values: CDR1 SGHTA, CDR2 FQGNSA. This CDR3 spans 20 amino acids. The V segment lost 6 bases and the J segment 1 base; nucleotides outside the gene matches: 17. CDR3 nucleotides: TGTGCCAGCAGACCCGCGCCTACCGGGACAGGCCATTCTGGGGCCAACGTCCTGACTTTC. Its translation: CASRPAPTGTGHSGANVLTF. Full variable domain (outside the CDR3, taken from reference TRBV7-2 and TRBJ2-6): GAGVSQSPSNKVTEKGKDVELRCDPISGHTALYWYRQSLGQGLEFLIYFQGNSAPDKSGLPSDRFSAERTGGSVSTLTIQRTQQEDSAVYLCASRPAPTGTGHSGANVLTFGAGSRLTVL.

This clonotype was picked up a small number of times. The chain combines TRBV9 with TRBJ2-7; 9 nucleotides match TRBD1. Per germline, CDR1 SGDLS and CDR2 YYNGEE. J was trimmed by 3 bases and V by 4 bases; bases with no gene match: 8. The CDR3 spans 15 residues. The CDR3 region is CASSHGQGFGYEQYF. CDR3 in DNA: TGTGCCAGCAGCCATGGACAGGGGTTCGGCTACGAGCAGTACTTC.

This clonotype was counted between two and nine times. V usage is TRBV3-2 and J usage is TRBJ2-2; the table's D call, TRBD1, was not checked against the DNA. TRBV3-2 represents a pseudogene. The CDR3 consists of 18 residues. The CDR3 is CASSQPQCPAGWTGELFF. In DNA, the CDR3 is TGTGCCAGCAGCCAACCTCAATGTCCGGCAGGATGGACCGGGGAGCTGTTTTTT.

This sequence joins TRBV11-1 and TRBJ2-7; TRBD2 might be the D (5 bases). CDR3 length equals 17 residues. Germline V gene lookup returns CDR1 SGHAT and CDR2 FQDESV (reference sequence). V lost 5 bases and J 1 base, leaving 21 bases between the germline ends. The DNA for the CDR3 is TGTGCCAGCAGCCAACCTGGGAAGGGAAGGAGGTCCTACGAGCAGTACTTC. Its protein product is CASSQPGKGRRSYEQYF.

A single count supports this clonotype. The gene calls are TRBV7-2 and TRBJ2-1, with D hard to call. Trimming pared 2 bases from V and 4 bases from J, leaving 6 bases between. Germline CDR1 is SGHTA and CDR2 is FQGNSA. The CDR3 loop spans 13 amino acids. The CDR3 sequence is CASSLRGYNEQFF. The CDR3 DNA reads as TGTGCCAGCAGCTTACGTGGGTACAATGAGCAGTTCTTC.

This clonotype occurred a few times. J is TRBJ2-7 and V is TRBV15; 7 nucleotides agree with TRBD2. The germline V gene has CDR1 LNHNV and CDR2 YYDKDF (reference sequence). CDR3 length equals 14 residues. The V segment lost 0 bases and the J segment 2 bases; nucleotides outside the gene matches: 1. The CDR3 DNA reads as TGTGCCACCAGCAGAGAACGGGGGGCCTACGAGCAGTACTTC. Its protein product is CATSRERGAYEQYF.

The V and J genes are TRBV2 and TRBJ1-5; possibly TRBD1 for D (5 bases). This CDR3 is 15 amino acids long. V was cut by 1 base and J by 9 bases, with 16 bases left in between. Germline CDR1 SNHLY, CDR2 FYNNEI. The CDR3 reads CASSEVGAGLGPQHF. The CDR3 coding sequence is TGTGCCAGCAGTGAAGTAGGTGCGGGACTAGGGCCCCAGCATTTT. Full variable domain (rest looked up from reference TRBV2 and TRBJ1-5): EPEVTQTPSHQVTQMGQEVILRCVPISNHLYFYWYRQILGQKVEFLVSFYNNEISEKSEIFDDQFSVERPDGSNFTLKIRSTKLEDSAMYFCASSEVGAGLGPQHFGDGTRLSIL.